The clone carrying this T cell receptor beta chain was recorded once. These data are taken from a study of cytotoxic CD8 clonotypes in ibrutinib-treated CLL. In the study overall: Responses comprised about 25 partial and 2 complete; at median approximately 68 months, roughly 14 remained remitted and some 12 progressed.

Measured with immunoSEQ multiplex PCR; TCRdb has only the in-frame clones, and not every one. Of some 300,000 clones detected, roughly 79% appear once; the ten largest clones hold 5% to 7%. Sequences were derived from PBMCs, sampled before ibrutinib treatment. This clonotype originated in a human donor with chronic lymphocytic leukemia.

DNA for the CDR3: TGTGCCAGTAGTATAGATCCCCGACCTTACGGCTATGGCTACACCTTC. Translating gives CASSIDPRPYGYGYTF. V gene TRBV19 combines with J gene TRBJ1-2; no clear D. The V gene lost 0 bases and the J gene lost 4 bases, with 15 bases spanning the gap. Per the germline V gene, CDR1 is LNHDA and CDR2 is SQIVND (reference sequence). This CDR3 contains 16 residues.